Below are 32 T cell receptor beta chains sequenced from a single sample in a study of cytomegalovirus exposure and HLA in healthy donors. PCR employed 60 Vbeta and 13 Jbeta primers. Sequencing used immunoSEQ multiplex PCR; TCRdb keeps in-frame clones, though not all of them. The repertoire consists of around 180,000 clones, with 80% occurring once and the leading ten covering approximately 1.1%. The sequenced sample consisted of PBMCs. The receptors were gathered from a woman aged 40-49 years in good health and CMV-seronegative.

The chain combines TRBV28 with TRBJ2-7, with 7 bases identical to TRBD2. Losses at the gene ends were 2 bases for V and 9 bases for J; bases not matched to a gene: 13. The CDR3 spans 15 residues. Looked up from germline, CDR1 is MDHEN and CDR2 is SYDVKM. The CDR3 is CASSLEGGFNRPQYV. The DNA for the CDR3 is TGTGCCAGCAGTTTAGAGGGAGGGTTTAATCGTCCGCAGTACGTC.

This rearrangement joins TRBV9 to TRBJ2-3; the D gene is possibly TRBD2 (5 bases). V was pared by 5 bases and J by 1 base, with 8 bases between. This CDR3 has 13 residues. The germline CDR1 and CDR2 sequences are SGDLS and YYNGEE. CDR3 sequence (DNA): TGTGCCAGCAGTACTAGTGGCACAGATACGCAGTATTTT. Amino acid sequence: CASSTSGTDTQYF.

The chain employs TRBV19 and TRBJ2-1, with a possible D match to TRBD1 (6 bases). The germline V and J ends were trimmed by 3 bases and 7 bases, with 19 bases remaining between them. From germline, CDR1 is LNHDA and CDR2 SQIVND (reference sequence). This CDR3 has 16 amino acids. CDR3 amino acids: CASSIIPTQGMNEQFF. The CDR3 nucleotides read TGTGCCAGTAGTATTATACCAACCCAGGGGATGAATGAGCAGTTCTTC.

J is TRBJ2-3 and V is TRBV19; a possible D gene is TRBD2 (6 bases). The CDR3 consists of 17 residues. V was cut by 0 bases and J by 3 bases, with 16 bases left in between. Germline CDR1 and CDR2: LNHDA and SQIVND (reference sequence). CDR3 loop: CASSIDQGTAKTDTQYF. The CDR3 coding sequence is TGTGCCAGTAGTATAGATCAAGGGACTGCGAAGACAGATACGCAGTATTTT.

This clone has just one count. CDR3: CASRDGTAYGYTF. DNA for the CDR3: TGTGCCAGCAGGGATGGGACAGCCTATGGCTACACCTTC. This chain joins TRBV6-1 and TRBJ1-2, with 7 bases that match TRBD1. The junction had 5 bases not matched to a gene; V was cut back by 6 bases and J by 4 bases. From germline, CDR1 is MNHNS and CDR2 SASEGT. The CDR3 length is 13 residues.

The chain links TRBV5-6 to TRBJ1-2, with 9 bases lining up with TRBD1. The V and J ends lost 7 bases and 9 bases, in that order; junction bases with no gene match: 10. Looked up from germline, CDR1 is SGHDT and CDR2 is YYEEEE. There are 13 residues in the CDR3. This chain's CDR3 is CASGAGTGSRYTF. The CDR3, as DNA: TGTGCCAGCGGAGCCGGGACAGGGTCTCGCTACACCTTC.

For this clone: The sample contains more than one DNA sequence encoding this CDR3. The rearrangement joins TRBV7-2 to TRBJ1-1; D remains ambiguous. Trimming pared 1 base from V and 4 bases from J, leaving 7 bases between. Germline values: CDR1 SGHTA, CDR2 FQGNSA. The CDR3 length is 13 residues. As DNA, the CDR3 is TGTGCCAGCAGCTTAGGGGCGGGCACTGAAGCTTTCTTT. Translation: CASSLGAGTEAFF.

The genes are TRBV10-3 and TRBJ1-2; TRBD1 matches 9 bases. Germline loops: CDR1 ENHRY, CDR2 SYGVKD. This CDR3 has 15 residues. J was trimmed by 7 bases and V by 4 bases; bases with no gene match: 10. DNA for the CDR3: TGTGCCATCAGTGGCGGGACCGGGACAGGGATTGGCTACACCTTC. This codes for CAISGGTGTGIGYTF.

This clone has only a few counts. At one of its ends the junction is not consistent with the germline gene, which may arise from a read error. This chain links TRBV7-9 with TRBJ1-2; D is unclear. Germline V lookup: CDR1 SEHNR, CDR2 FQNEAQ (reference sequence). The CDR3 consists of 15 residues. The CDR3 DNA reads TGTTCCAGCAGCTTAGTATCGGCGGGGAGCTATGGCTACACCTTC. It encodes CSSSLVSAGSYGYTF.

This clone was found once. The gene calls are TRBV7-2 and TRBJ1-5, with D possibly TRBD1 on 6 matching bases. CDR3 length equals 13 residues. CDR1 SGHTA and CDR2 FQGNSA come from the germline V gene. Trimming removed 8 bases at V and 4 bases at J, with 12 bases between. In DNA form, the CDR3 reads TGTGCCAGCGCGGTAGGGGGTAATCAGCCCCAGCATTTT. It specifies CASAVGGNQPQHF. Combining the CDR3 with reference TRBV7-2 and TRBJ1-5 gives the whole variable domain GAGVSQSPSNKVTEKGKDVELRCDPISGHTALYWYRQSLGQGLEFLIYFQGNSAPDKSGLPSDRFSAERTGGSVSTLTIQRTQQEDSAVYLCASAVGGNQPQHFGDGTRLSIL.

The chain couples TRBV29-1 to TRBJ2-7, with D possibly being TRBD1 (6 bases). Germline CDR1 reads SQVTM; CDR2 reads ANQGSEA. The V gene lost 6 bases and the J gene lost 2 bases, with 11 bases spanning the gap. The CDR3 sequence is 12 residues long. The DNA of the CDR3 is TGCAGCGTCGCGGACAGCACCTACGAGCAGTACTTC. It is translated as CSVADSTYEQYF.

The gene calls are TRBV5-4 and TRBJ2-1; TRBD2 agrees at 9 bases. The CDR3 is 15 residues long. J lost 5 bases, V lost 0 bases, and 3 bases had no gene match. Germline V lookup: CDR1 SGHNT, CDR2 YYREEE (reference sequence). CDR3 amino acids: CASSLAIAGDNEQFF. The CDR3 DNA reads TGTGCCAGCAGCTTGGCAATAGCGGGGGACAATGAGCAGTTCTTC.

This chain connects TRBV9 to TRBJ2-1; unclear D gene. Germline CDR1 SGDLS, CDR2 YYNGEE. Deletions cut 0 bases from V and 0 bases from J, with 10 bases between. The CDR3 spans 16 residues. CDR3 nucleotides: TGTGCCAGCAGCGTAGATTTGCGCGGCTCCTACAATGAGCAGTTCTTC. Its translation: CASSVDLRGSYNEQFF.

The V gene is TRBV7-2, the J gene TRBJ1-1, with D possibly being TRBD1 (5 bases). Germline V gives CDR1 SGHTA, CDR2 FQGNSA. Trimming cost V 5 bases and J 3 bases, with 25 bases left between them. The CDR3 runs 18 residues. The CDR3 loop reads CASSPGRLGAGNYTEAFF. CDR3 nucleotides: TGTGCCAGCAGCCCCGGGAGGTTAGGGGCGGGTAACTACACTGAAGCTTTCTTT. Complete variable domain (other parts from reference TRBV7-2 and TRBJ1-1): GAGVSQSPSNKVTEKGKDVELRCDPISGHTALYWYRQSLGQGLEFLIYFQGNSAPDKSGLPSDRFSAERTGGSVSTLTIQRTQQEDSAVYLCASSPGRLGAGNYTEAFFGQGTRLTVV.

In its sample, this clone was seen a few times. V usage is TRBV4-3 and J usage is TRBJ2-7; no reliable D call. V lost 2 bases and J 5 bases, leaving 10 bases between the germline ends. The length of the CDR3 is 13 residues. The V gene's germline CDR1 is LGHNA and CDR2 YSLEER. The CDR3 DNA reads as TGCGCCAGCAGCCAAAACACCCGTAACGAGCAGTACTTC. It encodes CASSQNTRNEQYF.

The J gene is TRBJ2-1, the V gene TRBV2; 11 bases are a match to TRBD2. Looked up from germline, CDR1 is SNHLY and CDR2 is FYNNEI. This CDR3 has 15 amino acids. Trimming removed 6 bases from V and 4 bases from J; junction bases left unmatched: 5. CDR3 residues: CASSRLAGYYNEQFF. CDR3 DNA sequence: TGTGCCAGCAGCAGACTAGCGGGGTATTACAATGAGCAGTTCTTC.

The chain employs TRBV7-9 and TRBJ1-1; D might be TRBD1 (5 bases). Trimming pared 5 bases from V and 1 base from J, leaving 11 bases between. This CDR3 comprises 14 residues. Germline V gene data show CDR1 as SEHNR and CDR2 as FQNEAQ (reference sequence). The DNA for the CDR3 is TGTGCCAGCAGCCCGGGACTCCCGAACACTGAAGCTTTCTTT. Translated: CASSPGLPNTEAFF.

V gene TRBV11-3 combines with J gene TRBJ2-7, with no clear D. V dropped 5 bases and J dropped 2 bases, with 16 bases sitting between them. Germline V gene sequence: CDR1 SGHNT, CDR2 YENEEA. This CDR3 comprises 15 residues. CDR3 sequence reads: CASSPESQSAYEQYF. CDR3 DNA: TGTGCCAGCAGCCCTGAATCCCAAAGCGCCTACGAGCAGTACTTC.

The chain employs TRBV10-3 and TRBJ2-5; 7 positions agree with TRBD2. Trimming removed 8 bases from V and 2 bases from J; junction bases left unmatched: 11. The CDR3 loop spans 15 amino acids. CDR1 is ENHRY and CDR2 is SYGVKD in the germline V gene. The CDR3, as DNA: TGTGCCATCGGAACCTCTAGCGGCCTGCAAGAGACCCAGTACTTC. Translation: CAIGTSSGLQETQYF.

The CDR3 DNA is TGTGCCAGCAGCTCCCTAAGCGGGAGTGGTTACAATGAGCAGTTCTTC. This sequence encodes CASSSLSGSGYNEQFF. The J gene is TRBJ2-1, the V gene TRBV7-3, with 8 nucleotides matching TRBD2. This CDR3 is built from 16 residues. V was pared by 4 bases and J by 4 bases, with 9 bases of the junction left unmatched. Germline V gene data show CDR1 as SGHTA and CDR2 as FQGTGA.

This clone was observed a few times. The V gene is TRBV29-1, the J gene TRBJ1-1, with D perhaps matching TRBD1 (6 bases). The CDR3 spans 13 residues. The ends were cut back, 6 bases at V and 3 bases at J, with 14 bases in the middle. Germline loops: CDR1 SQVTM, CDR2 ANQGSEA. CDR3 sequence: CSVRGSWDTEAFF. The CDR3 DNA is TGCAGCGTCAGGGGATCTTGGGACACTGAAGCTTTCTTT.

This chain connects TRBV29-1 to TRBJ2-2; D might be TRBD1 (5 bases). V was clipped by 7 bases and J by 0 bases, with 12 bases between them. CDR1 SQVTM and CDR2 ANQGSEA come from the germline V gene. The CDR3 is 14 amino acids. CDR3 in amino acids: CSAQGPTNTGELFF. CDR3 bases: TGCAGCGCTCAGGGTCCGACGAACACCGGGGAGCTGTTTTTT.

On this clone itself: The sample holds other DNA sequences that translate to the same CDR3. V and J are TRBV5-1 and TRBJ1-1; tentative D call: TRBD1 (5 bases). CDR3 length equals 15 residues. The V and J ends lost 0 bases and 2 bases respectively, with 11 bases between them. Germline V gene lookup returns CDR1 SGHRS and CDR2 YFSETQ. CDR3 sequence (DNA): TGCGCCAGCAGCTTGGTTGGGCAGGGAAACACTGAAGCTTTCTTT. This gives the protein CASSLVGQGNTEAFF.

The chain carries TRBV5-1 and TRBJ1-2; D gene ambiguous. The germline V and J ends were trimmed by 0 bases and 4 bases, with 16 bases remaining between them. This CDR3 contains 16 residues. Germline CDR1 SGHRS, CDR2 YFSETQ. The CDR3 nucleotides are TGCGCCAGCAGCTTGGCCACCGGGGATTGGGGCTATGGCTACACCTTC. Translating gives CASSLATGDWGYGYTF.

The V and J genes are TRBV5-4 and TRBJ2-2, with 7 bases matching TRBD1. There are 16 residues in the CDR3. Germline values: CDR1 SGHNT, CDR2 YYREEE (reference sequence). The junction had 6 bases not matched to a gene; V was cut back by 0 bases and J by 4 bases. As DNA, the CDR3 is TGTGCCAGCAGCTTGGCCGCTACAGGGGCCACCGGGGAGCTGTTTTTT. Protein sequence: CASSLAATGATGELFF.

The chain employs TRBV27 and TRBJ2-3; tentatively, D is TRBD2 (6 bases). This CDR3 is 15 amino acids long. V lost 11 bases and J 5 bases, leaving 23 bases between the germline ends. CDR1 is MNHEY, CDR2 SMNVEV, per germline (reference sequence). The CDR3 coding sequence is TGTGCCCGCAAGCGCGGGAAGAGGGCCCGAGATACGCAGTATTTT. Residues: CARKRGKRARDTQYF.

The CDR3 sequence: CASSPPDRRNGYTF. Here the CDR3 DNA reads TGTGCCAGCAGCCCCCCGGACAGGAGAAATGGCTACACCTTC. V and J are TRBV5-4 and TRBJ1-2, with 7 bases that match TRBD1. From germline, CDR1 is SGHNT and CDR2 YYREEE (reference sequence). This CDR3 contains 14 residues. V shed 4 bases, J shed 6 bases, and the junction held 9 bases outside the gene matches.

This chain connects TRBV21-1 to TRBJ1-5; the listed D gene, TRBD1, was not tested against the DNA. TRBV21-1 constitutes a pseudogene. This CDR3 region has 18 residues. This chain's CDR3 is CASSRVKQHADSNQPQHF. In DNA, the CDR3 is TGTGCCAGCAGCAGAGTAAAACAGCATGCTGATAGCAATCAGCCCCAGCATTTT.

The V and J genes are TRBV12-5 and TRBJ2-7, with D hard to call. This CDR3 region has 17 residues. Trimming pared 0 bases from V and 3 bases from J, leaving 18 bases between. In germline, CDR1 is LGHNT, CDR2 FRNRAP. The CDR3 loop reads CASGLVKRGLLNYEQYV. The CDR3 DNA sequence: TGTGCTAGTGGTTTGGTAAAGAGAGGCCTCTTAAACTACGAGCAGTACGTC.

The rearrangement joins TRBV5-6 to TRBJ2-7, with D tentatively TRBD2 (5 bases). There are 16 residues in the CDR3. Looked up from germline, CDR1 is SGHDT and CDR2 is YYEEEE. Trimming removed 2 bases from V and 0 bases from J, with 15 bases in between. The CDR3 DNA reads TGTGCCAGCAGCTTACATAATGGACGGGGCTCCTACGAGCAGTACTTC. Protein sequence: CASSLHNGRGSYEQYF.

This clone was seen a handful of times. This CDR3 reads CASSLEDGSGETQYF. For the CDR3, the DNA is TGTGCCAGCAGCTTAGAGGACGGGAGCGGGGAGACCCAGTACTTC. J is TRBJ2-5 and V is TRBV7-2; TRBD2 is a possible D gene (6 bases). The CDR3 length is 15 residues. V lost 1 base and J lost 5, with 14 bases in between. Germline-derived CDR1 and CDR2 are SGHTA and FQGNSA.

On this clone: Mismatch with germline at one junction end may stem from a read error. The chain combines TRBV7-2 with TRBJ1-2, with 9 bases lining up with TRBD1. Germline V gene lookup returns CDR1 SGHTA and CDR2 FQGNSA. The CDR3 totals 14 residues. The CDR3 DNA reads TGTGCCAGCAGCCTCGTCCCGGGACAGGGAGGTCTTTCCTTC. Translating gives CASSLVPGQGGLSF.